Listed below are T cell receptor beta chains from one sample, sequenced in a study of memory CD4+ T cells and cytomegalovirus serostatus. Profiling relied on immunoSEQ multiplex PCR, and the TCRdb table lists in-frame clones only, not all of them. The table lists 70,000 or so clones, about 73% of them singletons, with just over 2.5% in the top ten. Source material: memory CD4+ T cells from blood. Receptors were obtained from an adult in good health and CMV-seropositive. CDR3s include the opening cysteine and the closing phenylalanine or tryptophan. A D gene is named only where the DNA matches it firmly. A clone size is listed for some rows: how often the clone was seen (once, few, many), or a class if it is expanded.

abundance,v_gene,j_gene,d_gene,CDR3aa,CDR3nt
.,TRBV11-3,TRBJ2-2,TRBD2,CASSRLAGANTGELFF,TGTGCCAGCAGCCGACTAGCGGGAGCGAACACCGGGGAGCTGTTTTTT
.,TRBV7-2,TRBJ2-1,.,CASSTGNEQFF,TGTGCCAGCAGCACAGGGAATGAGCAGTTCTTC
.,TRBV5-1,TRBJ1-2,.,CASSLSGSNYGYTF,TGCGCCAGCAGCTTATCGGGATCTAACTATGGCTACACCTTC
.,TRBV6-6,TRBJ2-1,.,CASSSGRIAAYNEQFF,TGTGCCAGCAGTTCCGGCCGCATAGCGGCCTACAATGAGCAGTTCTTC
.,TRBV14,TRBJ2-1,TRBD1,CASSLNRGTEQFF,TGTGCCAGCAGCCTTAACAGGGGGACTGAGCAGTTCTTC
.,TRBV4-2,TRBJ2-2,.,CASSPPRGATGTGELFF,TGTGCCAGCAGCCCCCCCCGGGGGGCGACGGGAACCGGGGAGCTGTTTTTT
.,TRBV7-6,TRBJ1-4,.,CASSPGPGANEKLFF,TGTGCCAGCAGCCCCGGGCCGGGGGCGAATGAAAAACTGTTTTTT
few,TRBV28,TRBJ2-7,.,CARFRVFNSYEQYF,TGTGCCAGGTTCAGGGTATTCAACTCCTACGAGCAGTACTTC
.,TRBV4-3,TRBJ1-4,.,CASSIEGRAGVDKLFF,TGCGCCAGCAGCATAGAAGGGCGGGCTGGAGTAGATAAACTGTTTTTT
.,TRBV19,TRBJ1-2,.,CASSTLPTTGPTTYGYTF,TGTGCCAGTAGTACGCTACCCACAACAGGGCCAACGACTTATGGCTACACCTTC
.,TRBV2,TRBJ1-1,.,CASLRDVTRTEAFF,TGTGCCAGCCTCCGGGACGTCACCAGGACTGAAGCTTTCTTT
.,TRBV7-6,TRBJ1-5,.,CASTPGPGEDQPQHF,TGTGCCAGCACCCCCGGTCCGGGGGAAGATCAGCCCCAGCATTTT
.,TRBV20-1,TRBJ1-2,TRBD1,CSAPTGEGYTF,TGCAGTGCTCCGACAGGGGAAGGCTACACCTTC
.,TRBV19,TRBJ1-2,.,CASRSLGDYGYTF,TGTGCCAGTAGGTCGTTAGGGGACTATGGCTACACCTTC
.,TRBV2,TRBJ2-3,TRBD2,CASSLGGAVADTQYF,TGTGCCAGCAGCCTCGGGGGGGCTGTCGCAGATACGCAGTATTTT
.,TRBV7-2,TRBJ2-5,.,CASSLSPTQETQYF,TGTGCCAGCAGCTTATCTCCCACCCAAGAGACCCAGTACTTC
.,TRBV29-1,TRBJ2-1,.,CSVGRAGTWNEQFF,TGCAGCGTCGGAAGGGCAGGGACGTGGAATGAGCAGTTCTTC
.,TRBV6-1,TRBJ2-3,.,CASSEGGTQYF,TGTGCCAGCAGTGAAGGGGGTACGCAGTATTTT
few,TRBV28,TRBJ1-1,TRBD1,CASRSQGTGNTEAFF,TGTGCCAGCAGAAGCCAGGGGACAGGGAACACTGAAGCTTTCTTT
.,TRBV28,TRBJ1-1,.,CASSLPSLNTEAFF,TGTGCCAGCAGTTTGCCTTCGCTGAACACTGAAGCTTTCTTT
once,TRBV30,TRBJ1-2,.,CAWEGRNYGYTF,TGTGCCTGGGAGGGAAGGAACTATGGCTACACCTTC
.,TRBV11-2,TRBJ1-1,.,CASSLNRQVGAFF,TGTGCCAGCAGCTTGAACAGACAGGTCGGGGCTTTCTTT
.,TRBV5-5,TRBJ2-5,TRBD2,CASSEGLPLQETQYF,TGTGCCAGCAGCGAGGGACTACCACTCCAAGAGACCCAGTACTTC
.,TRBV25-1,TRBJ1-2,.,CASRPPGMDGYTF,TGTGCCAGCAGGCCTCCAGGGATGGATGGCTACACCTTC
.,TRBV10-1,TRBJ2-1,TRBD2,CASSDPGRSPGGDEQFF,TGCGCCAGCAGTGACCCCGGGCGGTCCCCCGGGGGGGATGAGCAGTTCTTC
few,TRBV21-1,TRBJ2-1,.,CASSKRRLAPYNEQFF,TGTGCCAGCAGCAAACGACGTCTAGCCCCCTACAATGAGCAGTTCTTC
.,TRBV6-6,TRBJ1-3,.,CASSFRRSAGNTIYF,TGTGCCAGCAGTTTCCGACGTAGCGCTGGAAACACCATATATTTT
.,TRBV15,TRBJ1-5,.,CATSRVLGGGNQPQHF,TGTGCCACCAGCAGGGTTTTGGGGGGGGGCAATCAGCCCCAGCATTTT
.,TRBV5-4,TRBJ1-3,TRBD1,CASSPSRGQRNTIYF,TGTGCCAGCAGCCCCTCCAGGGGGCAGAGAAACACCATATATTTT
.,TRBV2,TRBJ1-3,.,CASSLVQGPTGNTIYF,TGTGCCAGCAGCCTAGTACAGGGACCGACTGGAAACACCATATATTTT
.,TRBV30,TRBJ1-5,TRBD1,CAWSVTGAGIVNQPQHF,TGTGCCTGGAGTGTGACAGGGGCGGGAATAGTCAATCAGCCCCAGCATTTT
few,TRBV19,TRBJ2-5,TRBD2,CASTSRERMETQYF,TGTGCCAGTACCTCGCGGGAGAGGATGGAGACCCAGTACTTC
once,TRBV4-2,TRBJ2-2,TRBD2,CASSLQGTSGNTGELFF,TGTGCCAGCAGCCTCCAAGGGACTAGCGGGAACACCGGGGAGCTGTTTTTT
many,TRBV25-1,TRBJ1-2,.,CASSESGRYGYTF,TGTGCCAGCAGTGAATCAGGACGCTATGGCTACACCTTC
.,TRBV5-1,TRBJ2-5,TRBD2,CASSRREGLAMSETQYF,TGCGCCAGCAGCCGGCGAGAGGGACTAGCGATGTCGGAGACCCAGTACTTC
once,TRBV5-1,TRBJ2-2,.,CASSPQGGDTGELFF,TGCGCCAGCAGCCCCCAGGGCGGCGACACCGGGGAGCTGTTTTTT
.,TRBV5-6,TRBJ2-7,TRBD2,CASSSSASGGYEQYF,TGTGCCAGCAGTTCCTCAGCTAGCGGGGGATACGAGCAGTACTTC
few,TRBV7-2,TRBJ2-2,TRBD2,CASTSVAGSTGELFF,TGTGCCAGCACCTCAGTAGCGGGAAGTACCGGGGAGCTGTTTTTT
.,TRBV11-3,TRBJ2-5,TRBD2,CASSSGGSQETQYF,TGTGCCAGCAGCTCCGGGGGGTCCCAAGAGACCCAGTACTTC
few,TRBV9,TRBJ1-6,.,CASSAVGSNSPLHF,TGTGCCAGCAGCGCCGTAGGATCAAATTCACCCCTCCACTTT
.,TRBV28,TRBJ2-7,.,CASSETGPTGGQYF,TGTGCCAGCAGTGAGACAGGCCCTACCGGGGGGCAGTACTTC
.,TRBV10-2,TRBJ1-6,TRBD1,CASSARRVIPTGGGSLLRDSPLHF,TGCGCCAGCAGCGCGCGACGTGTCATTCCGACAGGGGGCGGAAGCTTGTTAAGGGATTCACCCCTCCACTTT
many,TRBV18,TRBJ1-6,.,CASGAGPVSYNSPLHF,TGTGCCAGCGGGGCAGGGCCGGTCTCCTATAATTCACCCCTCCACTTT
.,TRBV11-3,TRBJ1-1,.,CASSLDGNTEAFF,TGTGCCAGCAGCTTAGACGGCAACACTGAAGCTTTCTTT